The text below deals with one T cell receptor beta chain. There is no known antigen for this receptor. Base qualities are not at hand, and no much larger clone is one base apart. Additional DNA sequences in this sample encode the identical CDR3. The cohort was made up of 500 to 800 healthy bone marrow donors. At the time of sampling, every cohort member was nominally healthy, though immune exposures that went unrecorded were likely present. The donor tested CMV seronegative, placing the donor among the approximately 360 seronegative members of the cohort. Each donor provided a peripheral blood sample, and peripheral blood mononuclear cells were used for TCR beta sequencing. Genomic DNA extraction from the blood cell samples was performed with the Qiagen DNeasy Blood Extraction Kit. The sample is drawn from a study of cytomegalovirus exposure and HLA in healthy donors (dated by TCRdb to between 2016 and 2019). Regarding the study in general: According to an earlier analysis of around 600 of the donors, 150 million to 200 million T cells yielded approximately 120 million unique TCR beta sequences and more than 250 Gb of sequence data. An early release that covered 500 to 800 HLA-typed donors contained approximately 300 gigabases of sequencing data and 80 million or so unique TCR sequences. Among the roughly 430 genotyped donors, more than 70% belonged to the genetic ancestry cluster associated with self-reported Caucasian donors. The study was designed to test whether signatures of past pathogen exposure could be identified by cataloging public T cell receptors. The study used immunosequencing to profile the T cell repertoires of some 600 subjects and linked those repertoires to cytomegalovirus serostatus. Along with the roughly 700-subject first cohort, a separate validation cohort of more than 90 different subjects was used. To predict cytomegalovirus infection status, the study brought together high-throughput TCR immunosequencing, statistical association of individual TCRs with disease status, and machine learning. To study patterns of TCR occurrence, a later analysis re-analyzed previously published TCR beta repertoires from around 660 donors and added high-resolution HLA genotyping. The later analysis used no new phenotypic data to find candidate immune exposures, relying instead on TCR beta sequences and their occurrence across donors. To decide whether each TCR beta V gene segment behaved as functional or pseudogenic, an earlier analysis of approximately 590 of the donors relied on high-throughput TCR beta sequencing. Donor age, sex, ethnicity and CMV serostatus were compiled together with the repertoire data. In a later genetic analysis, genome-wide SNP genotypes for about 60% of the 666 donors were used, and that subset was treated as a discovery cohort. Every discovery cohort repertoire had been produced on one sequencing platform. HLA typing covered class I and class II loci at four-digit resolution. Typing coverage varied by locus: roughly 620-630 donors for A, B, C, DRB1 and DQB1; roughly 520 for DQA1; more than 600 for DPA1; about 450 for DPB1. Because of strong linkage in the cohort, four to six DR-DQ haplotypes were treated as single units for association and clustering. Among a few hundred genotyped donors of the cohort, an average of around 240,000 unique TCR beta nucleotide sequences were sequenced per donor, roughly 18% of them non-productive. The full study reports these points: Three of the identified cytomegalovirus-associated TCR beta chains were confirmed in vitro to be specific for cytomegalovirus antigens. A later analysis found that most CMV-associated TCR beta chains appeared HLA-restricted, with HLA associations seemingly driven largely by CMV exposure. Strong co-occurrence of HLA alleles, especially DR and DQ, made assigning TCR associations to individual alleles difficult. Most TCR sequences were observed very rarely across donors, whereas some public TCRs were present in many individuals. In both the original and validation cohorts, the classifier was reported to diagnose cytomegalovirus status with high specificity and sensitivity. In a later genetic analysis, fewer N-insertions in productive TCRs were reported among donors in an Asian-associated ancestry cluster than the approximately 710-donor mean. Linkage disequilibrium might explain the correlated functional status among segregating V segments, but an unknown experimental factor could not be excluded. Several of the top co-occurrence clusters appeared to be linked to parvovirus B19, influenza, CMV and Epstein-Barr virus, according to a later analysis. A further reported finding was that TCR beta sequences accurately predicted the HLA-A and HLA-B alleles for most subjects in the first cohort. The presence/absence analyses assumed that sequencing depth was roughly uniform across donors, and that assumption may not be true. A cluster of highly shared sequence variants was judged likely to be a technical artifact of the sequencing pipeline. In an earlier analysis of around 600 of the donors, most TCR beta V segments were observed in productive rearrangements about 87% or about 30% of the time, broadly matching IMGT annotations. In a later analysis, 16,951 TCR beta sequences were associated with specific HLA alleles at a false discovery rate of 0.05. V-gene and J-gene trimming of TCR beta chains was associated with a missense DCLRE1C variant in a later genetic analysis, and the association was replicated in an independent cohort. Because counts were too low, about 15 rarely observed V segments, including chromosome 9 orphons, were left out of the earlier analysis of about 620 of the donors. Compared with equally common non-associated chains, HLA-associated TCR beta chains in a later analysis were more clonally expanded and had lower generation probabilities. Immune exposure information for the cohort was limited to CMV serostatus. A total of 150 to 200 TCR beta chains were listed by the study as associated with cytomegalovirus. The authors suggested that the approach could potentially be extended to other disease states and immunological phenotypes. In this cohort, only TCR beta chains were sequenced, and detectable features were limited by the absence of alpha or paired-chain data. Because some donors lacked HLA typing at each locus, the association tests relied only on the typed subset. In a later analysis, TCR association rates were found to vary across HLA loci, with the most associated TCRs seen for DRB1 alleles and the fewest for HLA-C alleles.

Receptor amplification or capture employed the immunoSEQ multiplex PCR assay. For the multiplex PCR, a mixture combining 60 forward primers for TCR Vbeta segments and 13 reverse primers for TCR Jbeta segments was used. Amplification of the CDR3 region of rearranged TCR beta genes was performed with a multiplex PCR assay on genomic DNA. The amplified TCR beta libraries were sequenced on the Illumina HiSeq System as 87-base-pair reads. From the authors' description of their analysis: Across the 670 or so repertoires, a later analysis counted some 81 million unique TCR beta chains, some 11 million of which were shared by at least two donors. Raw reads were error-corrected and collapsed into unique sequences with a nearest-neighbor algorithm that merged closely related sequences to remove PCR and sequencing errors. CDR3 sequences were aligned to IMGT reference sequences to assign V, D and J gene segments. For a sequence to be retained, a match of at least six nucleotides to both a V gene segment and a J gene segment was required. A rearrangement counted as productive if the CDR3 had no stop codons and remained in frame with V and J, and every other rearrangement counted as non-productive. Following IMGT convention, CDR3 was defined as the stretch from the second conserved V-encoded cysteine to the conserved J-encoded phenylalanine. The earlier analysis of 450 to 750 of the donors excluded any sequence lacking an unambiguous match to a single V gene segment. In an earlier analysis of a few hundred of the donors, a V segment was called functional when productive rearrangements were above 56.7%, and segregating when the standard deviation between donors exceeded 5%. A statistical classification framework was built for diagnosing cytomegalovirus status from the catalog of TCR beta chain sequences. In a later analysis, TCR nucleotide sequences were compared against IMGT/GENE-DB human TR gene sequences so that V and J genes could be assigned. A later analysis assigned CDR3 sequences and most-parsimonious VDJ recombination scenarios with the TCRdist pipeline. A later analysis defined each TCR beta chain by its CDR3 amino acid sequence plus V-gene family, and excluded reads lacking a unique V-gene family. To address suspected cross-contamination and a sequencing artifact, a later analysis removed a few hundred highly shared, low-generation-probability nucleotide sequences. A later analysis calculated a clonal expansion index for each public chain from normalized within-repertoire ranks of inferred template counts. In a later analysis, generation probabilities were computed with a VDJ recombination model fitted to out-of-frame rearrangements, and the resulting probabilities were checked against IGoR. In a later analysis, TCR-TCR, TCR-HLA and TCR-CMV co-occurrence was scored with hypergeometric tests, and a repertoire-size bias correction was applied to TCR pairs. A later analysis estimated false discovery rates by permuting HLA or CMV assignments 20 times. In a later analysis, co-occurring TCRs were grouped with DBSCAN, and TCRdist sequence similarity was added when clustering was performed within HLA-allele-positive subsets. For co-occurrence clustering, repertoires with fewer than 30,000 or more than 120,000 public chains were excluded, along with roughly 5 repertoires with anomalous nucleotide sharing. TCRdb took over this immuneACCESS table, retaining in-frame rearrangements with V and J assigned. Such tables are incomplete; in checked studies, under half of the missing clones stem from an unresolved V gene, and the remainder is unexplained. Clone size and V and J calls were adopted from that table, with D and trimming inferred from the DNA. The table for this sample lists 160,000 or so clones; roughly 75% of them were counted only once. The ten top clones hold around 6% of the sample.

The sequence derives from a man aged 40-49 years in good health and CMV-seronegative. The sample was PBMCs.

At the DNA level, the sequence is TGCGCCAGCAGCTTGGGGGGGGGCTCTGGAAACACCATATATTTT. This is translated as CASSLGGGSGNTIYF. The chain is encoded by TRBV5-1 joined to TRBJ1-3, with TRBD1 tentatively as D gene (5 bases match). The CDR3 contains 15 residues, cysteine and phenylalanine counted. Just the 45-base CDR3 DNA is kept, in frame starting at base 1. The trim is 0 bases for V and 0 bases for J, with a gap of 7 bases between the germline ends. The germline V gene specifies SGHRS as CDR1 and YFSETQ as CDR2.